This T cell receptor beta chain was observed in a study of shared clonotypes between healthy human individuals. Whole-study findings and limits: Donors were few, which limited the genetic and exposure-history diversity represented.

As regards this clone: Antigen unknown.

Germline CDR1 reads MRHNA; CDR2 reads SNTAGT. J gave up 2 bases and V 6 bases, and 6 bases lay outside the gene matches. This CDR3 comprises 15 residues. Sequencing was performed with immunoSEQ multiplex PCR; in TCRdb, only in-frame clones are kept and a portion is missing. In the table there are some 2,400,000 clones, about 94% of which are singletons. Sequenced input: naive CD4+ T cells sorted from blood. Subset reported: CD45RA+ positively selected. The chain carries TRBV6-4 and TRBJ1-2; 10 bases map to TRBD1. This sequence was found in a man aged 18 to 30 in good health. CDR3 region: CASSHRDRGNYGYTF. For the CDR3, the DNA is TGTGCCAGCAGCCATAGGGACAGGGGAAACTATGGCTACACCTTC.